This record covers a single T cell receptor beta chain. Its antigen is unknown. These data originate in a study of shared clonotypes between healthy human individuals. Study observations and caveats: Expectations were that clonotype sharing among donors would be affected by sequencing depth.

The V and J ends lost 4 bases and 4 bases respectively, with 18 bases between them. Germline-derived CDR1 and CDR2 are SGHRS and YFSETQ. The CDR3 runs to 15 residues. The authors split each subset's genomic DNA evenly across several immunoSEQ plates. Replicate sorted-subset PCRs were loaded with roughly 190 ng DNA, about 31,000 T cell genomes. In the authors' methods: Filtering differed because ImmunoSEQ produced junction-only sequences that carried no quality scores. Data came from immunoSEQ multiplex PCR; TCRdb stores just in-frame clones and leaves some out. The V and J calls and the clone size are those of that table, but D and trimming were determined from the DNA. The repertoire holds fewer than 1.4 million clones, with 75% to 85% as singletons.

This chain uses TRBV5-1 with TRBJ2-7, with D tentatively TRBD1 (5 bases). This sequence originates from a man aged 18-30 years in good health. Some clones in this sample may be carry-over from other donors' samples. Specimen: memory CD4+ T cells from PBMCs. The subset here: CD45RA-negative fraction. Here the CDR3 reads CASSLILAGQYEQYF. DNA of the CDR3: TGCGCCAGCAGCCTGATCTTAGCAGGACAATACGAGCAGTACTTC.